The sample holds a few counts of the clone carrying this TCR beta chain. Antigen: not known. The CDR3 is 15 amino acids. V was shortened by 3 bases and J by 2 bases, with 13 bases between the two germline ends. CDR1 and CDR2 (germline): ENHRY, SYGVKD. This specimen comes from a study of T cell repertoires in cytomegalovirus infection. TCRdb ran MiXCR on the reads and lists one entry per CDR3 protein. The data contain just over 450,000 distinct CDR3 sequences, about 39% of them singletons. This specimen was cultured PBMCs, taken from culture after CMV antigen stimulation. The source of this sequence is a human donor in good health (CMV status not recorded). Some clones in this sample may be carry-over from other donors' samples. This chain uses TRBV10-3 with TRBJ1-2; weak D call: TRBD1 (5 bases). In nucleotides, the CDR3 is TGTGCCATCAGTGACCACTTTGAGGGGAACTATGGCTACACCTTC. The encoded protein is CAISDHFEGNYGYTF.